Presented here are 11 T cell receptor beta chains from one specimen sequenced in a study of post-analysis software for immune sequencing data. Overall study findings and caveats: Comparison of patients with controls showed roughly five TRBV segments more frequent in patients, TRBV5-6, TRBV5-1 and TRBV20-1 among them.

Unique molecular identifiers were built into the TCR beta cDNA libraries. MiXCR was run by TCRdb on the PCR reads, yielding one entry per CDR3 protein. The data contain about 200,000 distinct CDR3 sequences, 29% of them seen just once; the ten biggest clones take up around 3.2%. These receptors lack a known antigen. The sequenced sample consisted of blood. The receptors shown here come from a girl aged 2 to 17 with multiple sclerosis.

This clonotype was counted ten times or more. The V gene is TRBV6-2 or TRBV6-3, the J gene TRBJ2-3; D remains unclear. Looked up from germline, CDR1 is MNHEY and CDR2 is SVGEGT. This CDR3 comprises 13 residues. V lost 2 bases, J lost 0 bases, and 3 bases lay in between. The CDR3 DNA follows: TGTGCCAGCAGTTACGGAAGCACAGATACGCAGTATTTT. Its protein product is CASSYGSTDTQYF.

The rearrangement uses TRBV15 and TRBJ1-5, with a possible D match to TRBD1 (6 bases). CDR1 LNHNV and CDR2 YYDKDF come from the germline V gene (reference sequence). The CDR3 covers 13 residues. Deletions cut 4 bases from V and 6 bases from J, with 10 bases between. The CDR3 coding sequence is TGTGCCACCAGCACAACAGGGTTTCAGCCCCAGCATTTT. Translated: CATSTTGFQPQHF. The variable domain in full, with the rest retrieved from reference TRBV15 and TRBJ1-5, is DAMVIQNPRYQVTQFGKPVTLSCSQTLNHNVMYWYQQKSSQAPKLLFHYYDKDFNNEADTPDNFQSRRPNTSFCFLDIRSPGLGDTAMYLCATSTTGFQPQHFGDGTRLSIL.

The chain employs TRBV7-3 and TRBJ2-1, with D unclear. In germline, CDR1 is SGHTA, CDR2 FQGTGA. This CDR3 comprises 14 residues. V lost 5 bases to trimming and J lost 6 bases, with 14 bases between them. The CDR3 DNA reads TGTGCCAGCAGCCCGGACGGCATCTCCAATGAGCAGTTCTTC. Its protein product is CASSPDGISNEQFF.

The J gene is TRBJ1-1, the V gene TRBV12-3 or TRBV12-4; a possible D gene is TRBD1 (6 bases). The V and J ends lost 2 bases and 1 base respectively, with 17 bases between them. This CDR3 is built from 17 residues. CDR3: CASSLSQGLLGNTEAFF. The CDR3 DNA follows: TGTGCCAGCAGTTTATCACAGGGTTTATTAGGGAACACTGAAGCTTTCTTT.

This clonotype has ten or more counts. The chain employs TRBV29-1 and TRBJ1-2; D may be TRBD1 (6 bases). CDR1 is SQVTM and CDR2 is ANQGSEA in the germline V gene. Between the trimmed V and J ends, which lost 2 bases and 3 bases, there was a span of 10 bases. This CDR3 contains 13 residues. The CDR3 DNA reads TGCAGCGTTGAACAGGGGTCCTACTATGGCTACACCTTC. Its translation is CSVEQGSYYGYTF.

This CDR3 reads CSATGRVSYEQYF. CDR3 DNA: TGCAGTGCTACAGGGAGGGTATCCTACGAGCAGTACTTC. This chain links TRBV20-1 with TRBJ2-7, with TRBD2 matching over 7 bases. The length of the CDR3 is 13 residues. The trim removed 4 bases at V and 1 base at J, leaving 4 bases unmatched. CDR1 and CDR2 from the germline V gene are DFQATT and SNEGSKA (reference sequence).

Turning to this clonotype: This clone may be a read error of a much larger clone one base away. This chain joins TRBV7-9 and TRBJ2-6; weak D call: TRBD1 (6 bases). Germline assignment: CDR1 SEHNR and CDR2 FQNEAQ (reference sequence). The CDR3 loop spans 19 amino acids. CDR3 DNA sequence: TGTGCCAGCGGCTTATGGGTGGGGGACACCTCGTCTGGGGCCAACGTCCTGACTTTC. As protein: CASGLWVGDTSSGANVLTF.

Remarks on this clonotype: A read error may explain this, as a much larger clone is one base away. The chain links TRBV4-2 to TRBJ1-2; D is unresolved. V lost 0 bases to trimming and J lost 8 bases, with 7 bases between them. This CDR3 region has 12 residues. Germline CDR1 is LGHNA and CDR2 is YNFKEQ. CDR3 loop: CASSQDSVGYTF. DNA of the CDR3: TGTGCCAGCAGCCAAGATAGTGTCGGCTACACCTTC.

The chain links TRBV7-9 to TRBJ2-1; 7 bases are a match to TRBD1. Germline V gene sequence: CDR1 SEHNR, CDR2 FQNEAQ (reference sequence). There are 15 residues in the CDR3. V shed 5 bases and J 8 bases; nucleotides not matched to a gene: 12. The CDR3 coding sequence is TGTGCCAGCAGCCAAAAACGGACAGGTAAAGATGAGCAGTTCTTC. Its protein product is CASSQKRTGKDEQFF.

V gene TRBV2 combines with J gene TRBJ2-1, with 9 nucleotides matching TRBD2. From germline, CDR1 is SNHLY and CDR2 FYNNEI. This CDR3 has 14 amino acids. V trimming: 6 bases; J trimming: 5 bases; junction bases outside the gene matches: 5. CDR3 coding DNA: TGTGCCAGCAGGGGGACTAGCAGCCACAATGAGCAGTTCTTC. Translated, it gives CASRGTSSHNEQFF.

This clonotype was seen many times. The rearrangement uses TRBV6-5 and TRBJ2-7; the match to TRBD1 covers 9 bases. The length of the CDR3 is 16 residues. Trimming removed 0 bases from V and 1 base from J; junction bases left unmatched: 4. CDR1 and CDR2 from the germline V gene are MNHEY and SVGAGI. CDR3 sequence (DNA): TGTGCCAGCAGTTACTCCCTCGGACAGGGGTCCTACGAGCAGTACTTC. Protein sequence: CASSYSLGQGSYEQYF.